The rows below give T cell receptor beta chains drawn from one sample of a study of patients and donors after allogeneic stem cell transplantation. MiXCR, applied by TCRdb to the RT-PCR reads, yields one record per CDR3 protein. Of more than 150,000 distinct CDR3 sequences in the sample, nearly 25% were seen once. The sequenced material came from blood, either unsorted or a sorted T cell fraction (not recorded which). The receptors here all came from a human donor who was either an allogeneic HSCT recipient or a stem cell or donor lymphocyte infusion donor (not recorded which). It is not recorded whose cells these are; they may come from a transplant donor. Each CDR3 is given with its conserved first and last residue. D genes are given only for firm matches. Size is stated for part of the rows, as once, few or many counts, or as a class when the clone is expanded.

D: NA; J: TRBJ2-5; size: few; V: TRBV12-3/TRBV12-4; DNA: TGTGCCAGCAGTTTGACTGGGGAGACCCAGTACTTC; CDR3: CASSLTGETQYF
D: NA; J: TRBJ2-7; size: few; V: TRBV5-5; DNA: TGTGCCAGCAGCTTGGCAGGGAGGAACGAGCAGTACTTC; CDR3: CASSLAGRNEQYF
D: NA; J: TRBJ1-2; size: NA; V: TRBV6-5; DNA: TGTGCCAGCAGAAAGACACCCCCGGGACAACAAAAATATGGCTACACCTTC; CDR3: CASRKTPPGQQKYGYTF
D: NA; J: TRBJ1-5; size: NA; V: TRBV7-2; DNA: TGTGCCAGCAGCTTAAAGTACGTTCCGGGGGACCGGGAGCCCCAGCATTTT; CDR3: CASSLKYVPGDREPQHF
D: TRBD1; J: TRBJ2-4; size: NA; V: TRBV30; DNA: TGTGCCTGGAGTGCTTGGACAGGGGATAGAGGAACCAAAAACATTCAGTACTTC; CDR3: CAWSAWTGDRGTKNIQYF
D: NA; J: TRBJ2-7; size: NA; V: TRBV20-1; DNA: TGCAGTGTTGGCCAGTACGAGCAGTACTTC; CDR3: CSVGQYEQYF
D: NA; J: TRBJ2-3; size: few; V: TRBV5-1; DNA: TGCGCCAGCAGCTTGGACACGAGAAGCACAGATACGCAGTATTTT; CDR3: CASSLDTRSTDTQYF
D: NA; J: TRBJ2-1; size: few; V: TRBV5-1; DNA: TGCGCCAGCAGCTTGGGAGTTGGGCAGTTCTTC; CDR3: CASSLGVGQFF
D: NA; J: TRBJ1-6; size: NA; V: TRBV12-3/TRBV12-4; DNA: TGTGCCAGCAGTTTTGGACAGCAACTCCACTTT; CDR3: CASSFGQQLHF
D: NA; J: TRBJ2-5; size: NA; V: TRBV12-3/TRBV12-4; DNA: TGTGCCAGCAGTTTAGCGGTTAGCTTAGAGACCCAGTACTTC; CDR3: CASSLAVSLETQYF
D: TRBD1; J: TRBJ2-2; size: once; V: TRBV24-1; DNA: TGTGCCACCAGTGATGGGGGACAGGGGGTCACCGGGGAGCTGTTTTTT; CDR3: CATSDGGQGVTGELFF
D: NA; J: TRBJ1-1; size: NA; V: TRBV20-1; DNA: TGCAGTGCCCTCAGAAGAGGGAACACTGAAGCTTTCTTT; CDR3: CSALRRGNTEAFF
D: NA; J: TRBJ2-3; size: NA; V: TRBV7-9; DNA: TGTGCCAGCAGCCGGGGCTTAGATACGCAGTATTTT; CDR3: CASSRGLDTQYF
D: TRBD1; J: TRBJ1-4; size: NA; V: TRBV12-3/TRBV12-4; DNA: TGTGCCAGCAGTTCGGACAGGGGGGCCGTAAAACTGTTTTTT; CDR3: CASSSDRGAVKLFF
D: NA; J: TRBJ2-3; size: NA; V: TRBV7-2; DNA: TGTGCCAGCAGCTTAGGGATTACAGATACGCAGTATTTT; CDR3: CASSLGITDTQYF
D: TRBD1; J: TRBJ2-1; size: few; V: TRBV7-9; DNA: TGTGCCAGCAGCAGCGGGACAGGGGAGTGGTACAATGAGCAGTTCTTC; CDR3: CASSSGTGEWYNEQFF
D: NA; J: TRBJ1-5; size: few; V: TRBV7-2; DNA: TGTGCCAGCAGCCTGGATGGGTTACAGCCCCAGCATTTT; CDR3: CASSLDGLQPQHF
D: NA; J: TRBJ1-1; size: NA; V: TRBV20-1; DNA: TGCAGTGCTAGGATTGACCCAGTGGGCACCATGAACACTGAAGCTTTCTTT; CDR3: CSARIDPVGTMNTEAFF
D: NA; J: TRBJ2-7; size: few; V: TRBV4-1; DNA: TGCGCCAGCAGCCAAGATCGGCAGGAAGGAGCCGAGCAGTACTTC; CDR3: CASSQDRQEGAEQYF
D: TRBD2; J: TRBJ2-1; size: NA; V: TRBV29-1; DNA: TGCAGCGTCGGGACTAGCGTAATCTACAATGAGCAGTTCTTC; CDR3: CSVGTSVIYNEQFF
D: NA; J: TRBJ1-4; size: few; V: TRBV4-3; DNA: TGCGCCAGCAGCCAAGACGGGGCAACTAATGAAAAACTGTTTTTT; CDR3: CASSQDGATNEKLFF
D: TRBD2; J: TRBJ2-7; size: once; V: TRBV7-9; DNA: TGTGCCAGCAGCCCCCCCTTGCGGGGGGCCGGAGCGCCTTACGAGCAGTACTTC; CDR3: CASSPPLRGAGAPYEQYF
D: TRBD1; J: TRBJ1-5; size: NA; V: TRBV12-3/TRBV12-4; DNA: TGTGCCAGCAGTTCAGGACAGGGATATCAGCCCCAGCATTTT; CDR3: CASSSGQGYQPQHF
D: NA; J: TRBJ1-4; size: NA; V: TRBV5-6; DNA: TGTGCCAGCAGCGCCCACAGGGATCGAAATGAAAAACTGTTTTTT; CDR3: CASSAHRDRNEKLFF
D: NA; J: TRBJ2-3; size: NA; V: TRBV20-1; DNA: TGCAGTGCTAGAGTTGGCGTTGATACGCAGTATTTT; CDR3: CSARVGVDTQYF
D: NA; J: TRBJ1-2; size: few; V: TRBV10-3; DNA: TGTGCCATCAGTGGGCGAGGGTTTTCCAGATATGGCTACACCTTC; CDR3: CAISGRGFSRYGYTF